The clone carrying this T cell receptor beta chain was recorded many times. The antigen is unknown. The record originates from a study of T cell repertoires in cytomegalovirus infection. Study details: CMV infection together with matching HLA type was indicated by public TCR beta signatures.

V was pared by 4 bases and J by 8 bases, with 9 bases between. Germline assignment: CDR1 MGHDK and CDR2 SYGVNS. The CDR3 has 12 residues. Broader study findings: Cumulated frequencies of public TCR beta families served to identify carriers of CMV plus the relevant HLA. In two of eight donors, the top clonotype was HLA-C-restricted CMV-specific.

Using its own MiXCR run on the reads, TCRdb lists one record per CDR3 protein. Altogether approximately 500,000 distinct CDR3 sequences are present, about 17% being singletons, with the ten largest covering roughly a quarter. The rearrangement uses TRBV25-1 and TRBJ2-1, with D unresolved. Sequencing was carried out using CD8+ T cells from PBMCs. This receptor was identified in a human donor in good health (CMV status not recorded). Some clones in this sample may be carry-over from other donors' samples. The CDR3 region has the DNA TGTGCCAGCAGTGTTGTGGGCGATGAGCAGTTCTTC. Its translation is CASSVVGDEQFF.